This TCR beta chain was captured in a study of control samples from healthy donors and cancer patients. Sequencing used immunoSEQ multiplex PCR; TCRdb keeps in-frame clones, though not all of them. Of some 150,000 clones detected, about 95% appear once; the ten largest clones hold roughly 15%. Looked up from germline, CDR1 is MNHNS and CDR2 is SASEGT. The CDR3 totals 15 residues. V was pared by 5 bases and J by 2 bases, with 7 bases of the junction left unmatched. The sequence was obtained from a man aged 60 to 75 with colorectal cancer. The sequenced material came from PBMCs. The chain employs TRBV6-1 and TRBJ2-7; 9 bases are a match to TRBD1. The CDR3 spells CASSLSGQGPYEQYF. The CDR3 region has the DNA TGTGCCAGCAGTCTCTCGGGACAGGGCCCCTACGAGCAGTACTTC.